The rows below give T cell receptor beta chains drawn from one sample of a study of CD8+CD57+ T cells in acquired aplastic anemia. Each CDR3 protein is one row after TCRdb ran MiXCR on the reads. The top ten clones hold 1.3% of a sample with around 290,000 distinct CDR3 sequences, roughly 59% of them seen once. The sample was sorted CD4+, CD8+, or CD8+CD57+ T cells (not recorded which) from PBMCs. The receptors shown here come from a human donor with aplastic anemia. Each CDR3 is given with its conserved first and last residue. The D gene is left open where the match is weak. Clone size appears in some rows only: once, few, many, or a class for an expanded clone.

clone_size	d_call	v_call	j_call	cdr3_aa	cdr3_nt
many	TRBD1	TRBV4-1	TRBJ1-2	CASSQAGQGGWYGYTF	TGCGCCAGCAGCCAGGCTGGACAGGGAGGGTGGTATGGCTACACCTTC
.	TRBD2	TRBV19	TRBJ2-1	CASSIASGRSYNEQFF	TGTGCCAGTAGTATCGCTAGCGGGAGATCCTACAATGAGCAGTTCTTC
.	TRBD1	TRBV10-3	TRBJ2-5	CAIRGTGGETQYF	TGTGCCATCAGGGGGACAGGGGGGGAGACCCAGTACTTC
many	.	TRBV5-6	TRBJ2-2	CASSATLHGELFF	TGTGCCAGCAGCGCGACCCTTCACGGGGAGCTGTTTTTT
many	.	TRBV2	TRBJ1-4	CASTLPDWGMLIF	TGTGCCAGCACCCTACCGGACTGGGGGATGCTTATTTTT
.	.	TRBV24-1	TRBJ1-5	CATSVKGNNQPQHF	TGTGCCACCAGTGTAAAAGGGAACAATCAGCCCCAGCATTTT
.	TRBD2	TRBV20-1	TRBJ2-1	CSASTSGSTTLNEQFF	TGCAGTGCTAGTACCAGCGGGAGCACCACACTCAATGAGCAGTTCTTC
.	.	TRBV7-4	TRBJ2-1	CASSQVPRTGRDEQFF	TGCGCCAGCAGCCAAGTTCCCCGGACAGGGAGGGATGAGCAGTTCTTC
.	.	TRBV6-5	TRBJ2-2	CASSLTQGTGELFF	TGTGCCAGCAGTCTCACTCAGGGTACCGGGGAGCTGTTTTTT
.	TRBD2	TRBV6-5	TRBJ2-2	CASSYSEAGGGNTGELVF	TGTGCCAGCAGTTACTCGGAAGCGGGAGGGGGGAACACCGGGGAGCTGGTTTTT
.	.	TRBV10-1	TRBJ1-1	CASSANTGKTGTEAFF	TGCGCCAGCAGTGCAAATACGGGCAAGACAGGCACTGAAGCTTTCTTT
.	.	TRBV15	TRBJ2-5	CATSREGTGQETQYF	TGTGCCACCAGCAGAGAAGGAACAGGGCAAGAGACCCAGTACTTC
.	TRBD1	TRBV2	TRBJ1-3	CASSEGQGRYF	TGTGCCAGCAGCGAAGGACAGGGCCGATATTTT
.	TRBD1	TRBV7-8	TRBJ1-2	CASSTGTGLRFRGYTF	TGTGCCAGCAGCACAGGGACAGGATTACGATTCCGGGGCTACACCTTC
.	TRBD1	TRBV10-2	TRBJ2-1	CASSDPRGQDEQFF	TGCGCCAGCAGTGATCCTAGGGGGCAGGATGAGCAGTTCTTC
.	TRBD1	TRBV5-5	TRBJ1-6	CASSLGAAQGSPLHF	TGTGCCAGCAGCTTGGGGGCGGCACAGGGGTCACCCCTCCACTTT
few	.	TRBV27	TRBJ1-2	CASSSLILNRRANYGYTF	TGTGCCAGCAGTTCCCTGATCCTCAACAGGCGCGCTAACTATGGCTACACCTTC
.	.	TRBV7-7	TRBJ2-3	CASSLGPEYTQYF	TGTGCCAGCAGCTTAGGCCCAGAGTATACGCAGTATTTT
many	TRBD2	TRBV5-6	TRBJ2-7	CASSLRSAGGEQYF	TGTGCCAGCAGCTTAAGGTCGGCGGGGGGCGAGCAGTACTTC
many	TRBD2	TRBV7-9	TRBJ2-2	CASSLAAGTRVTGELFF	TGTGCCAGCAGCTTAGCAGCGGGGACTAGAGTTACCGGGGAGCTGTTTTTT
.	.	TRBV25-1	TRBJ2-7	CASSEQTYEQYF	TGTGCCAGCAGTGAACAGACCTACGAGCAGTACTTC
.	.	TRBV3-1	TRBJ2-7	CASSQDATFYEQYF	TGTGCCAGCAGCCAAGATGCTACCTTCTACGAGCAGTACTTC
.	TRBD1	TRBV29-1	TRBJ2-5	CSIRQGTAETQYF	TGCAGCATCCGACAGGGAACGGCGGAGACCCAGTACTTC
.	.	TRBV13	TRBJ1-1	CASSSRPDFLMNTEAFF	TGTGCCAGCAGCTCACGTCCGGACTTTTTGATGAACACTGAAGCCTTCTTT
.	.	TRBV19	TRBJ1-5	CASSIRDRNQPQHF	TGTGCCAGTAGTATAAGAGACAGAAATCAGCCCCAGCATTTT
.	.	TRBV15	TRBJ2-6	CATSRLKWASGANVLTF	TGTGCCACCAGCAGATTGAAGTGGGCCTCTGGGGCCAACGTCCTGACTTTC
.	TRBD1	TRBV15	TRBJ2-3	CATSTTGGGTDTQYF	TGTGCCACCAGCACAACAGGGGGTGGGACAGATACGCAGTATTTT
.	.	TRBV20-1	TRBJ1-1	CSALVLSEAFF	TGCAGTGCCCTCGTCCTTAGTGAAGCTTTCTTT
.	.	TRBV7-2	TRBJ1-5	CASSSHRVVGNQPQHF	TGTGCCAGCAGCTCCCACAGGGTCGTCGGCAATCAGCCCCAGCATTTT
once	.	TRBV10-3	TRBJ1-3	CAITESGGNTIYF	TGTGCCATCACCGAGTCAGGGGGAAACACCATATATTTT
.	TRBD2	TRBV19	TRBJ2-7	CASKVTSGVGEQYF	TGTGCCAGTAAGGTGACTAGCGGGGTTGGCGAGCAGTACTTC
few	.	TRBV20-1	TRBJ2-7	CSANMPSRGEREQYF	TGCAGTGCTAATATGCCCTCGAGGGGCGAGCGGGAGCAGTACTTC
many	.	TRBV2	TRBJ2-7	CASSNYEQYF	TGTGCCAGCAGTAACTACGAGCAGTACTTC
.	.	TRBV20-1	TRBJ1-1	CSAISGGGRDGTEAFF	TGCAGTGCCATCAGTGGGGGGGGCAGGGACGGCACTGAAGCTTTCTTT
.	.	TRBV6-6	TRBJ2-7	CAASDRPNSYEQCF	TGTGCCGCGAGCGACAGGCCAAACTCCTACGAGCAGTGCTTC
.	.	TRBV25-1	TRBJ1-1	CASSEWGGRNTEAFF	TGTGCCAGCAGTGAATGGGGGGGCCGGAACACTGAAGCTTTCTTT
.	TRBD2	TRBV2	TRBJ2-3	CASSKVLAGGTDTQYF	TGTGCCAGCAGTAAAGTGCTAGCGGGAGGCACAGATACGCAGTATTTT
.	TRBD1	TRBV5-4	TRBJ1-4	CASSLAGQQVSFF	TGTGCCAGCAGCTTGGCGGGACAGCAAGTGTCGTTTTTT
.	.	TRBV7-9	TRBJ2-7	CASSQEGQYF	TGTGCCAGCAGCCAAGAAGGGCAGTACTTC
many	.	TRBV6-1	TRBJ1-6	CASSDDPLGSSYNSPLHF	TGTGCCAGCAGTGATGATCCATTGGGGAGCTCCTATAATTCACCCCTCCACTTT
.	.	TRBV7-2	TRBJ1-2	CASSFGQPYGYTF	TGTGCCAGCAGCTTTGGACAGCCCTATGGCTACACCTTC
.	.	TRBV20-1	TRBJ2-5	CSALRGGEAQYF	TGCAGTGCTCTCCGTGGCGGCGAGGCCCAGTACTTC
.	.	TRBV20-1	TRBJ2-3	CSAKGANEQYF	TGCAGTGCTAAAGGAGCGAATGAGCAGTATTTT
many	TRBD1	TRBV9	TRBJ2-7	CASSVLEGQGVYEQYF	TGTGCCAGCAGCGTATTGGAGGGACAGGGAGTATACGAGCAGTACTTC
many	TRBD1	TRBV5-8	TRBJ1-2	CASSLQGESYGYTF	TGTGCCAGCAGCTTGCAGGGGGAGAGCTATGGCTACACCTTC